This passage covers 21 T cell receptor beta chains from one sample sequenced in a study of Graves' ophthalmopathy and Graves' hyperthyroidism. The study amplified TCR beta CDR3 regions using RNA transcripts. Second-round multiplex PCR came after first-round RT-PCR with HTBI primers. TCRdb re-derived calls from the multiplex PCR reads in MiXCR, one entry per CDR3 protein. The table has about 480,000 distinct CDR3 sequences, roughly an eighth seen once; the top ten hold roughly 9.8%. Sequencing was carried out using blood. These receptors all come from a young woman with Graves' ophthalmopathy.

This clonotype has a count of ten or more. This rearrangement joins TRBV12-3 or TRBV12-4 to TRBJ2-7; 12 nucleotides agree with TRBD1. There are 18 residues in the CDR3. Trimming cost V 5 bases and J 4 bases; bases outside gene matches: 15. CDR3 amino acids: CASSLMAPGQGARYEQYF. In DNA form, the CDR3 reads TGTGCCAGCAGTCTTATGGCCCCGGGACAGGGGGCTAGATACGAGCAGTACTTC.

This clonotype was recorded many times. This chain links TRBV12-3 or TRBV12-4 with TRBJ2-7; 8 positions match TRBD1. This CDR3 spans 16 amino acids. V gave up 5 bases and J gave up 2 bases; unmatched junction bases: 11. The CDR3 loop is CASSRPGGTGPYEQYF. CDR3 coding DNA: TGTGCCAGCAGTCGCCCGGGTGGGACAGGCCCCTACGAGCAGTACTTC.

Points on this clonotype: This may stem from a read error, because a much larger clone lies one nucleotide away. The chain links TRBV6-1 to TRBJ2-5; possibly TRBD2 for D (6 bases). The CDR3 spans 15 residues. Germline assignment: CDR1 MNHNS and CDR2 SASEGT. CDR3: CASKTGGASQESQYF. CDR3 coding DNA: TGTGCCAGCAAGACCGGAGGGGCGTCCCAAGAGAGCCAGTACTTC.

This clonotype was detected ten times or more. CDR3 nucleotide sequence: TGCAGTGCTAGAACCCAACTTCATGAATCACCCCTCCACTTT. Translated: CSARTQLHESPLHF. The chain recombines TRBV20-1 with TRBJ1-6; the D is unclear. CDR3 length equals 14 residues. Germline V gene data show CDR1 as DFQATT and CDR2 as SNEGSKA (reference sequence). The ends were cut back, 2 bases at V and 10 bases at J, with 15 bases in the middle.

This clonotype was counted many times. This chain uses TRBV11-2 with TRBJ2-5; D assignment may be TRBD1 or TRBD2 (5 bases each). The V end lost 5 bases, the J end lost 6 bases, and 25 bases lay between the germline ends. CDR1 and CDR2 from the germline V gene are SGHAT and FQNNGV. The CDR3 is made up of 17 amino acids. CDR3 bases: TGTGCCAGCAGCCCAGAGGGGTGGGGCTATCAACCAAAGACCCAGTACTTC. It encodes CASSPEGWGYQPKTQYF.

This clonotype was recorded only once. For the CDR3, the DNA is TGCAGCGTACCCAATTATACCGGGGAGCTGTTTTTT. This gives the protein CSVPNYTGELFF. The gene calls are TRBV29-1 and TRBJ2-2; D is uncertain. This CDR3 has 12 amino acids. Germline CDR1 and CDR2: SQVTM and ANQGSEA. Trimming shortened V by 6 bases and J by 5 bases, and 10 bases separated the two germline ends.

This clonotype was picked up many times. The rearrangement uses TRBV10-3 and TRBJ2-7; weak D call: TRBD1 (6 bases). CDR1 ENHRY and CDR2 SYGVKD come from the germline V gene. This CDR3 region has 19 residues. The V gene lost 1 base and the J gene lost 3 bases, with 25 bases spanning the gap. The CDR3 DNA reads TGTGCCATCAGTGAGTTCTCGCCCCTACGGACAGCTACTAACTACGAGCAGTACTTC. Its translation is CAISEFSPLRTATNYEQYF.

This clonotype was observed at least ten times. CDR3 DNA sequence: TGTGCCAGCAGTACGCCCCAATGTAAGGGACAGAACATGAACACTGAAGCTTTCTTT. It yields the protein CASSTPQCKGQNMNTEAFF. The gene calls are TRBV28 and TRBJ1-1, with 7 bases aligning to TRBD1. The V segment lost 5 bases and the J segment 0 bases; nucleotides outside the gene matches: 18. This CDR3 contains 19 residues. Germline V gives CDR1 MDHEN, CDR2 SYDVKM. Supplemented by reference TRBV28 and TRBJ1-1, the full variable domain reads DVKVTQSSRYLVKRTGEKVFLECVQDMDHENMFWYRQDPGLGLRLIYFSYDVKMKEKGDIPEGYSVSREKKERFSLILESASTNQTSMYLCASSTPQCKGQNMNTEAFFGQGTRLTVV.

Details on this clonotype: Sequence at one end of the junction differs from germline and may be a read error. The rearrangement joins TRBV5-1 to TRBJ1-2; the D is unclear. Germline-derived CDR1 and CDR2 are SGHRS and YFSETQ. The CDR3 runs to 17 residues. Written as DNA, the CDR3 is TGCGCCAGCAGCTTGGCCTGGAGAGGAAAGACTTACTATGGTTACACCTTC. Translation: CASSLAWRGKTYYGYTF.

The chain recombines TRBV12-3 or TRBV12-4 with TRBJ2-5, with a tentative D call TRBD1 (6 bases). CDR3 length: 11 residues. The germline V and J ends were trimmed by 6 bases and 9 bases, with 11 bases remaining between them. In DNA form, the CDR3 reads TGTGCCAGCAGCCTAGAGGGGGCCCAGTACTTC. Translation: CASSLEGAQYF.

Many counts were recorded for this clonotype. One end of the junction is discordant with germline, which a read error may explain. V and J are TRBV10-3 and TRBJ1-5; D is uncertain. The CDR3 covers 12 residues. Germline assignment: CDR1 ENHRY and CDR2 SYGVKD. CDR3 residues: CAISESDQPQHF. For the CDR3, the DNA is TGTGCCATCAGTGAGTCGGATCAACCCCAGCATTTT.

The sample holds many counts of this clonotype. In DNA form, the CDR3 reads TGTGCCAGCAGCCCGACAGGACAAACCTATGGCTACACCTTC. Its translation is CASSPTGQTYGYTF. The chain uses TRBV12-3 or TRBV12-4 and TRBJ1-2; a possible D gene is TRBD1 (6 bases). Trimming left V 6 bases short and J 4 bases short, with 15 bases between. This CDR3 is built from 14 residues.

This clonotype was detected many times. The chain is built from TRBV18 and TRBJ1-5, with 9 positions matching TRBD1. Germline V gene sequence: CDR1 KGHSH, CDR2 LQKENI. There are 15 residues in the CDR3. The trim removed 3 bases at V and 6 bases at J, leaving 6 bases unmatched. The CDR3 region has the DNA TGTGCCAGCTCACCCGGGACAGGGTGGCCTCAGCCCCAGCATTTT. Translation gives CASSPGTGWPQPQHF. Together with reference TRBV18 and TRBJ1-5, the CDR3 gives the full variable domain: NAGVMQNPRHLVRRRGQEARLRCSPMKGHSHVYWYRQLPEEGLKFMVYLQKENIIDESGMPKERFSAEFPKEGPSILRIQQVVRGDSAAYFCASSPGTGWPQPQHFGDGTRLSIL.

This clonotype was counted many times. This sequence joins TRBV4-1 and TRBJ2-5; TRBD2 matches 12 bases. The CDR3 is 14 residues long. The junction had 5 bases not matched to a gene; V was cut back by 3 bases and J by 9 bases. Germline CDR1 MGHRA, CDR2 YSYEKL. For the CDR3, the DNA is TGCGCCAGCAGCCACCCGACTAGCGGGGGCTCCCAGTACTTC. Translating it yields CASSHPTSGGSQYF.

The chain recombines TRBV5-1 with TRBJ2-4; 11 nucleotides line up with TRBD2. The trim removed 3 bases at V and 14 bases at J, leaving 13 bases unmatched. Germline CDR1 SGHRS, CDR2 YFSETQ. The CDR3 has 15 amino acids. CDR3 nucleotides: TGCGCCAGCAGCTCGGGACTAGCGGAGTACGACGTTAAGTACTTC. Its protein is CASSSGLAEYDVKYF.

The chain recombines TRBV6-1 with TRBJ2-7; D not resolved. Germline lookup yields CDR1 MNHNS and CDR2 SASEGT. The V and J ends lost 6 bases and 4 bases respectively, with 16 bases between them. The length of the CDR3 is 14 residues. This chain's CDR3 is CASRPTQYLYEQYF. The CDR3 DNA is TGTGCCAGCAGGCCGACCCAATACCTTTACGAGCAGTACTTC.

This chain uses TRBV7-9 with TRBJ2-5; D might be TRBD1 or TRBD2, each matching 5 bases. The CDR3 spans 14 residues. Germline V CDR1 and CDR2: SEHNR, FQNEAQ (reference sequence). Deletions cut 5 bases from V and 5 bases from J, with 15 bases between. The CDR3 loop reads CASSPGPLRETQYF. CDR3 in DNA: TGTGCCAGCAGCCCGGGACCCCTGCGGGAGACCCAGTACTTC. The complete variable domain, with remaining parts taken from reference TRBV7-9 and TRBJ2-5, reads DTGVSQNPRHKITKRGQNVTFRCDPISEHNRLYWYRQTLGQGPEFLTYFQNEAQLEKSRLLSDRFSAERPKGSFSTLEIQRTEQGDSAMYLCASSPGPLRETQYFGPGTRLLVL.

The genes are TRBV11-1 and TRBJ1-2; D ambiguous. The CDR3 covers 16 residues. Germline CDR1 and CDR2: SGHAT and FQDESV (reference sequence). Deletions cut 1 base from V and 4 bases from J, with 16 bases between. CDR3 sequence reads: CASSLVGARAGYGYTF. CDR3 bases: TGTGCCAGCAGCTTAGTAGGTGCCCGGGCCGGCTATGGCTACACCTTC.

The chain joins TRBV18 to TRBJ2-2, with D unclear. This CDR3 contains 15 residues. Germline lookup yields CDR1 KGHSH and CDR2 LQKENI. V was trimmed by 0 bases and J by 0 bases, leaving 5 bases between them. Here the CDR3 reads CASSPPYPNTGELFF. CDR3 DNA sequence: TGTGCCAGCTCACCACCCTACCCGAACACCGGGGAGCTGTTTTTT. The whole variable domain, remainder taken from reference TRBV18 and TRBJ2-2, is NAGVMQNPRHLVRRRGQEARLRCSPMKGHSHVYWYRQLPEEGLKFMVYLQKENIIDESGMPKERFSAEFPKEGPSILRIQQVVRGDSAAYFCASSPPYPNTGELFFGEGSRLTVL.

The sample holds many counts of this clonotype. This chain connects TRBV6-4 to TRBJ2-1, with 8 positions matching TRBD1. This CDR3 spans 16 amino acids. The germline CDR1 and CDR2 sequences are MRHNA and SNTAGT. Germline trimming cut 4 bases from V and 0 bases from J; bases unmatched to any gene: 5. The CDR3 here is CASSAGQGDSYNEQFF. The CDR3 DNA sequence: TGTGCCAGCAGTGCCGGACAGGGAGACTCCTACAATGAGCAGTTCTTC.

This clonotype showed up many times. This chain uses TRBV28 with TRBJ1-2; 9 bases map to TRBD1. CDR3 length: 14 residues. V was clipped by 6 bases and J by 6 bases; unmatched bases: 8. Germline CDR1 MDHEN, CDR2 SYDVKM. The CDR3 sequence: CASSLLRDRDGYTF. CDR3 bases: TGTGCCAGCAGCTTACTACGGGACAGGGATGGCTACACCTTC.